Listed here are 24 T cell receptor beta chains from one sample, sequenced in a study of cytomegalovirus exposure and HLA in healthy donors. PCR primers comprised 60 Vbeta and 13 Jbeta primers. Sequencing used immunoSEQ multiplex PCR; TCRdb keeps in-frame clones, though not all of them. The sample has about 97,000 clones, 73% seen once; the top ten hold approximately 3.5%. Sequenced material: PBMCs. These receptors were collected from a man in his forties in good health and CMV-seronegative.

The chain employs TRBV4-3 and TRBJ2-5, with D possibly TRBD1 on 5 matching bases. The CDR3 sequence is 15 residues long. Germline assignment: CDR1 LGHNA and CDR2 YSLEER. V lost 1 base and J lost 5, with 14 bases in between. This CDR3 reads CASSQAGGADETQYF. For the CDR3, the DNA is TGCGCCAGCAGCCAAGCTGGTGGGGCCGATGAGACCCAGTACTTC.

This clone was counted between two and nine times. J is TRBJ2-7 and V is TRBV6-5; possibly TRBD2 for D (5 bases). The germline V gene has CDR1 MNHEY and CDR2 SVGAGI. V was pared by 0 bases and J by 1 base, with 10 bases between. CDR3 length: 15 amino acids. The CDR3 DNA reads TGTGCCAGCAGTTACTCGACCGGGGAGTCCTACGAGCAGTACTTC. It yields the protein CASSYSTGESYEQYF.

The chain carries TRBV6-1 and TRBJ1-2, with 7 bases lining up with TRBD1. Trimming cost V 5 bases and J 2 bases; bases outside gene matches: 5. CDR3 length: 14 amino acids. Germline V gene sequence: CDR1 MNHNS, CDR2 SASEGT. CDR3 nucleotide sequence: TGTGCCAGCAGTCAAATACAGGGGAACTATGGCTACACCTTC. Its protein product is CASSQIQGNYGYTF.

The chain joins TRBV28 to TRBJ2-2, with unresolved D. V lost 6 bases and J lost 5, with 10 bases in between. Germline V gene sequence: CDR1 MDHEN, CDR2 SYDVKM. The CDR3 runs 13 residues. As DNA, the CDR3 is TGTGCCAGCAGCCCCGCGGCGACCGGGGAGCTGTTTTTT. Amino acid sequence: CASSPAATGELFF.

The chain employs TRBV5-1 and TRBJ1-3; D uncertain. The CDR3 extends over 15 amino acids. Germline-derived CDR1 and CDR2 are SGHRS and YFSETQ. V was pared by 2 bases and J by 2 bases, with 11 bases between. The chain's CDR3 is CASSFGRGTGNTIYF. CDR3 DNA sequence: TGCGCCAGCAGCTTTGGGAGAGGGACTGGAAACACCATATATTTT.

This chain connects TRBV15 to TRBJ2-7; a possible D gene is TRBD1 (6 bases). Germline CDR1 is LNHNV and CDR2 is YYDKDF (reference sequence). The CDR3 runs to 14 residues. Trimming cost V 5 bases and J 2 bases, with 13 bases left between them. The CDR3 sequence is CATSPRTEPYEQYF. Here the CDR3 DNA reads TGTGCCACCAGCCCTCGGACAGAACCCTACGAGCAGTACTTC.

This chain uses TRBV30 with TRBJ2-7; D remains unclear. From germline, CDR1 is GTSNPN and CDR2 SVGIG (reference sequence). This CDR3 region has 12 residues. Trimming pared 3 bases from V and 6 bases from J, leaving 12 bases between. This chain's CDR3 is CAWSAQFAEQYF. The CDR3 DNA follows: TGTGCCTGGAGCGCCCAGTTCGCCGAGCAGTACTTC.

This clone has more than one count but fewer than ten. The chain joins TRBV25-1 to TRBJ2-7; D call uncertain. Germline V CDR1 and CDR2: MGHDK, SYGVNS. Trimming removed 3 bases at V and 3 bases at J, with 12 bases between. CDR3 size: 14 residues. This CDR3 is CASSDWLADYEQYF. The CDR3 DNA is TGTGCCAGCAGTGACTGGCTGGCAGACTACGAGCAGTACTTC.

V gene TRBV27 combines with J gene TRBJ2-4; D ambiguous. Trimming cost V 3 bases and J 0 bases, with 12 bases left between them. The CDR3 has 16 residues. CDR1 is MNHEY and CDR2 is SMNVEV in the germline V gene (reference sequence). CDR3 nucleotide sequence: TGTGCCAGCAGTTTCATAGGAGCACTAGCCAAAAACATTCAGTACTTC. This codes for CASSFIGALAKNIQYF.

This clone was counted between two and nine times. This rearrangement joins TRBV10-3 to TRBJ2-2, with TRBD1 matching over 11 bases. The V gene end was trimmed by 11 bases and the J gene end by 4 bases; junction bases not matched to a gene: 6. This CDR3 region has 14 residues. Germline CDR1 reads ENHRY; CDR2 reads SYGVKD. The CDR3 region has the DNA TGTGCCGTCTCCGGGACAGGGGGCACCGGGGAGCTGTTTTTT. Encoded protein: CAVSGTGGTGELFF.

The chain has TRBV20-1 and TRBJ2-1; perhaps TRBD2 as D (5 bases). V was cut by 8 bases and J by 8 bases, with 13 bases left in between. Per the germline V gene, CDR1 is DFQATT and CDR2 is SNEGSKA (reference sequence). This CDR3 region has 11 residues. The CDR3 DNA is TGCAGTACCCAACTAGTCGATGAGCAGTTCTTC. This gives the protein CSTQLVDEQFF.

The rearrangement joins TRBV5-1 to TRBJ2-7; D call uncertain. Trimming removed 3 bases at V and 3 bases at J, with 10 bases between. CDR1 is SGHRS and CDR2 is YFSETQ in the germline V gene. This CDR3 has 13 residues. The CDR3 region is CASSSVPYYEQYF. In DNA, the CDR3 is TGCGCCAGCAGCTCGGTACCCTACTACGAGCAGTACTTC.

This clone has only one observation. The rearrangement joins TRBV4-2 to TRBJ2-7; 10 nucleotides line up with TRBD2. This CDR3 is built from 15 residues. Germline V gene lookup returns CDR1 LGHNA and CDR2 YNFKEQ. J gave up 4 bases and V 1 base, and 4 bases lay outside the gene matches. CDR3 DNA sequence: TGTGCCAGCAGCCAAGTCCCTAGCGGGGGATACGAGCAGTACTTC. Its translation: CASSQVPSGGYEQYF.

The chain employs TRBV7-9 and TRBJ2-3; possible D gene TRBD1, 5 bases. The germline gives CDR1 SEHNR, CDR2 FQNEAQ (reference sequence). V gave up 0 bases and J gave up 0 bases, with 10 bases separating them. The length of the CDR3 is 16 residues. This CDR3 reads CASSLAQGSSTDTQYF. DNA for the CDR3: TGTGCCAGCAGCTTAGCGCAGGGTTCTAGCACAGATACGCAGTATTTT.

The chain employs TRBV5-1 and TRBJ1-2; no reliable D call. The ends were cut back, 0 bases at V and 4 bases at J, with 10 bases in the middle. CDR3 length: 14 residues. CDR1 and CDR2 (germline): SGHRS, YFSETQ. CDR3 in amino acids: CASSLAGFSYGYTF. CDR3 DNA sequence: TGCGCCAGCAGCTTGGCCGGGTTTTCCTATGGCTACACCTTC.

The chain has TRBV25-1 and TRBJ1-6, with a possible D match to TRBD1 (5 bases). With 7 bases removed from V and 8 bases from J, the gap between germline ends came to 12 bases. Germline V gene lookup returns CDR1 MGHDK and CDR2 SYGVNS. The CDR3 contains 13 residues. CDR3 sequence reads: CASTGLGDSPLHF. CDR3 bases: TGTGCCAGCACGGGACTGGGGGATTCACCCCTCCACTTT.

The chain links TRBV5-6 to TRBJ2-7; 13 nucleotides agree with TRBD2. Germline CDR1 and CDR2: SGHDT and YYEEEE. Trimming removed 4 bases from V and 4 bases from J; junction bases left unmatched: 8. The CDR3 is made up of 16 amino acids. DNA for the CDR3: TGTGCCAGCAGCCGGGGACTAGCGGGGAACATATACGAGCAGTACTTC. This codes for CASSRGLAGNIYEQYF.

The chain employs TRBV2 and TRBJ2-1; the match to TRBD2 covers 8 bases. Germline V gives CDR1 SNHLY, CDR2 FYNNEI. The V segment lost 1 base and the J segment 3 bases; nucleotides outside the gene matches: 5. This CDR3 has 16 amino acids. CDR3 in amino acids: CASSEEAGGNYNEQFF. CDR3 nucleotides: TGTGCCAGCAGTGAAGAGGCGGGGGGAAACTACAATGAGCAGTTCTTC.

The chain employs TRBV7-9 and TRBJ1-1; the D is unclear. The CDR3 length is 14 residues. The V gene lost 3 bases and the J gene lost 2 bases, with 10 bases spanning the gap. CDR1 SEHNR and CDR2 FQNEAQ come from the germline V gene (reference sequence). CDR3 sequence (DNA): TGTGCCAGCAGCTTCGGCGGAGCAAACACTGAAGCTTTCTTT. Its translation is CASSFGGANTEAFF. Variable domain in full (rest from reference TRBV7-9 and TRBJ1-1): DTGVSQNPRHKITKRGQNVTFRCDPISEHNRLYWYRQTLGQGPEFLTYFQNEAQLEKSRLLSDRFSAERPKGSFSTLEIQRTEQGDSAMYLCASSFGGANTEAFFGQGTRLTVV.

The chain has TRBV7-9 and TRBJ2-7; tentatively, D is TRBD1 (5 bases). The CDR3 is 14 residues long. Germline CDR1 reads SEHNR; CDR2 reads FQNEAQ (reference sequence). The V and J ends lost 5 bases and 2 bases respectively, with 13 bases between them. The DNA for the CDR3 is TGTGCCAGCAGCACGACAGCGAACGCCTACGAGCAGTACTTC. The encoded protein is CASSTTANAYEQYF.

The chain links TRBV30 to TRBJ1-1, with no clear D. The germline V gene has CDR1 GTSNPN and CDR2 SVGIG (reference sequence). CDR3 length: 13 amino acids. V gave up 5 bases and J gave up 5 bases, with 15 bases separating them. The CDR3 protein is CAWARVARTEAFF. CDR3 in DNA: TGTGCCTGGGCCCGCGTGGCGCGGACTGAAGCTTTCTTT.

CDR3 protein: CASSLGTGRGSEQFF. CDR3 nucleotide sequence: TGTGCCAGCAGCTTAGGAACAGGGAGAGGCAGTGAGCAGTTCTTC. The chain recombines TRBV7-8 with TRBJ2-1, with D perhaps matching TRBD1 (6 bases). Germline CDR1 and CDR2: SGHVS and FQNEAQ. This CDR3 spans 15 amino acids. Trimming took off 1 base at V and 9 bases at J, with 16 bases between the two ends.

This clone was counted a few times. The chain uses TRBV2 and TRBJ2-1, with TRBD1 identical over 10 bases. CDR1 is SNHLY and CDR2 is FYNNEI in the germline V gene. With V trimmed by 10 bases and J by 2 bases, 14 bases remained unmatched. The CDR3 covers 17 residues. Here the CDR3 reads CATITRDRGATYNEQFF. The CDR3 DNA reads TGTGCCACCATAACCAGGGACAGGGGAGCTACCTACAATGAGCAGTTCTTC.

This sequence joins TRBV10-3 and TRBJ2-3; TRBD2 aligns across 11 bases. The CDR3 sequence is 18 residues long. The germline V gene encodes CDR1 ENHRY and CDR2 SYGVKD. V gave up 2 bases and J gave up 0 bases; unmatched junction bases: 7. In DNA, the CDR3 is TGTGCCATCAGTGAGGCCTCTAGCGGGGGGCCTAGCACAGATACGCAGTATTTT. Translation gives CAISEASSGGPSTDTQYF.